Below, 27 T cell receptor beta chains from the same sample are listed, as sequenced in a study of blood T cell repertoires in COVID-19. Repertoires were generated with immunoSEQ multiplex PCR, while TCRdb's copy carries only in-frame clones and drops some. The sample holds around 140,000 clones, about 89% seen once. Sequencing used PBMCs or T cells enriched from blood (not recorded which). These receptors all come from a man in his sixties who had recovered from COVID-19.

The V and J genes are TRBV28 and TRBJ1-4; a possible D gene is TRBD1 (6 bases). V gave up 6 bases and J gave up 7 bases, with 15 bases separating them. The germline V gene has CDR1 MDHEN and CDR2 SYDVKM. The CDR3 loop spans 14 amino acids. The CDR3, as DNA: TGTGCCAGCAGAAACACAGGGTTCGGTGAAAAACTGTTTTTT. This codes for CASRNTGFGEKLFF.

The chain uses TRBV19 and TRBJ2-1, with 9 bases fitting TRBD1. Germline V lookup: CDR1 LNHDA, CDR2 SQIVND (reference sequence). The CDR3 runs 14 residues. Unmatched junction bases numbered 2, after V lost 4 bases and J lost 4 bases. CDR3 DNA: TGTGCCAGTAGTACGGGACAGGGTTACAATGAGCAGTTCTTC. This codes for CASSTGQGYNEQFF.

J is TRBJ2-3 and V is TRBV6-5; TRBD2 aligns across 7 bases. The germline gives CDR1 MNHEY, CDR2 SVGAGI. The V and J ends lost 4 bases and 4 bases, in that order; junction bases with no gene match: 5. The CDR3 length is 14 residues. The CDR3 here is CASSLGRGADTQYF. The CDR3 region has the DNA TGTGCCAGCAGTTTGGGTCGGGGGGCAGATACGCAGTATTTT.

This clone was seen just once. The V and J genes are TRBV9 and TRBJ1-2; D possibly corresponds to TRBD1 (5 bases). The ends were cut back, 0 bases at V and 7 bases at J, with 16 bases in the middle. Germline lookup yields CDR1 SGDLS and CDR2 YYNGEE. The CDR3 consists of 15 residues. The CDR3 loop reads CASSVGWGRASGYTF. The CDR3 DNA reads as TGTGCCAGCAGCGTAGGCTGGGGCCGCGCTAGTGGCTACACCTTC.

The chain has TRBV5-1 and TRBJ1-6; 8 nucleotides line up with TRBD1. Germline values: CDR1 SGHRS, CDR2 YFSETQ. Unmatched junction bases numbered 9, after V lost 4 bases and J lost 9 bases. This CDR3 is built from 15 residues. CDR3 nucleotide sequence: TGCGCCAGCAGCCCTGTCACAGGGGGGGCTTCACCCCTCCACTTT. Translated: CASSPVTGGASPLHF.

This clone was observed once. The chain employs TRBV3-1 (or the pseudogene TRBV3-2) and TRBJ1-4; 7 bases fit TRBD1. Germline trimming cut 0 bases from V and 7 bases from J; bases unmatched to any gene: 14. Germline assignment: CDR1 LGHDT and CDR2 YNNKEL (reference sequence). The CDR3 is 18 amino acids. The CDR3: CASSQERGRGGDSEKLFF. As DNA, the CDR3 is TGTGCCAGCAGCCAAGAGAGGGGGCGAGGCGGTGATAGTGAAAAACTGTTTTTT.

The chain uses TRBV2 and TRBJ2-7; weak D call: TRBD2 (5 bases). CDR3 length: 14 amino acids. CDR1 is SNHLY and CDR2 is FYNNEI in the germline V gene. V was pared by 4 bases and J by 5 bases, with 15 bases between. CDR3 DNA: TGTGCCAGCAGTGTGGCGGGTCGCCTCCACGAGCAGTACTTC. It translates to CASSVAGRLHEQYF.

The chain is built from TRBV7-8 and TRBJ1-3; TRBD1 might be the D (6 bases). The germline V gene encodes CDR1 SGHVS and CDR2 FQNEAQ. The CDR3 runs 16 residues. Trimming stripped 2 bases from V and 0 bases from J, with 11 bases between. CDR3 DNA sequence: TGTGCCAGCAGCTTAAGGGACACCGCCTCTGGAAACACCATATATTTT. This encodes CASSLRDTASGNTIYF.

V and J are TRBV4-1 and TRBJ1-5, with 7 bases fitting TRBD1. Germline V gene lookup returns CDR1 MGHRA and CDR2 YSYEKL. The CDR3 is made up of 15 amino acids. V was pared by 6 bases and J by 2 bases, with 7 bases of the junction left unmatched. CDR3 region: CASRDRFMGNQPQHF. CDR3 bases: TGCGCCAGCAGGGACAGGTTCATGGGCAATCAGCCCCAGCATTTT.

CDR3 nucleotide sequence: TGTGCCAGCAGCGCACGGACAGGGGGGACAGATACGCAGTATTTT. Protein: CASSARTGGTDTQYF. V is TRBV9 and J is TRBJ2-3; 10 bases are shared with TRBD1. The CDR3 has 15 amino acids. The germline CDR1 and CDR2 sequences are SGDLS and YYNGEE. V trimming: 3 bases; J trimming: 3 bases; junction bases outside the gene matches: 4.

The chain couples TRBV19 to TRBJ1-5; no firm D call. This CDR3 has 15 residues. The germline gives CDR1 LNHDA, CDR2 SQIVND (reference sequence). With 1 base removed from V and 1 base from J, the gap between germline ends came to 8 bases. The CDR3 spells CASSIAGGSNQPQHF. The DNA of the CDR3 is TGTGCCAGTAGTATAGCCGGCGGGAGCAATCAGCCCCAGCATTTT. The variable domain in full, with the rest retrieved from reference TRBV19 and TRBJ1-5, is DGGITQSPKYLFRKEGQNVTLSCEQNLNHDAMYWYRQDPGQGLRLIYYSQIVNDFQKGDIAEGYSVSREKKESFPLTVTSAQKNPTAFYLCASSIAGGSNQPQHFGDGTRLSIL.

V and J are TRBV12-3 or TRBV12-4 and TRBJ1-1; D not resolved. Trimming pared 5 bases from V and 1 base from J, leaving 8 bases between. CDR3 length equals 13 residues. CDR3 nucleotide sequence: TGTGCCAGCAGTCAAAGACAGAACACTGAAGCTTTCTTT. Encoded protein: CASSQRQNTEAFF.

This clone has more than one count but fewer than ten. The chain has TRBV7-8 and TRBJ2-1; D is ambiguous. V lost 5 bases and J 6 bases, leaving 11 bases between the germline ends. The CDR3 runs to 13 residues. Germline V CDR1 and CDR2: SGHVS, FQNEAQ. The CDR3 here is CASSPFNSNEQFF. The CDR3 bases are TGTGCCAGCAGCCCTTTTAACTCCAATGAGCAGTTCTTC.

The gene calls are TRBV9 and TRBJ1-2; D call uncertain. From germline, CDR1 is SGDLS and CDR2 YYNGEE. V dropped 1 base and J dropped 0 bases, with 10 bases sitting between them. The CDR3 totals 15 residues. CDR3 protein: CASSVLTPTNYGYTF. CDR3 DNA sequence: TGTGCCAGCAGCGTATTGACACCCACTAACTATGGCTACACCTTC.

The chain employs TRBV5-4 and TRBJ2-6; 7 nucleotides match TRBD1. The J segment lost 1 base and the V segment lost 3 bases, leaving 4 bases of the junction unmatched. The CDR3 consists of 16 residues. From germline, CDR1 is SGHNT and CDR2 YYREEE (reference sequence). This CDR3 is CASSSRRGSGANVLTF. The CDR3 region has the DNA TGTGCCAGCAGCTCCCGCAGGGGGTCTGGGGCCAACGTCCTGACTTTC.

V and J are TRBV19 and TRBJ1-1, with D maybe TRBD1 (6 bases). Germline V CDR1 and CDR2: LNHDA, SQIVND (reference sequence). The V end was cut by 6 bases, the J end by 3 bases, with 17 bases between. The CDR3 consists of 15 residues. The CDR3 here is CASSLRGAHYTEAFF. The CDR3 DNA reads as TGTGCCAGTAGCCTACGGGGGGCCCATTACACTGAAGCTTTCTTT. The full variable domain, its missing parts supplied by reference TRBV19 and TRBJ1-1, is DGGITQSPKYLFRKEGQNVTLSCEQNLNHDAMYWYRQDPGQGLRLIYYSQIVNDFQKGDIAEGYSVSREKKESFPLTVTSAQKNPTAFYLCASSLRGAHYTEAFFGQGTRLTVV.

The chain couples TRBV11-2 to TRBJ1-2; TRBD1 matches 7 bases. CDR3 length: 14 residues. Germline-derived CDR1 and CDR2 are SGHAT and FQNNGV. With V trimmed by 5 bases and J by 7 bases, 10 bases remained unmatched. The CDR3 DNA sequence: TGTGCCAGCAGCCCCCGGACAGGAGCGCGTGGCTACACCTTC. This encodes CASSPRTGARGYTF.

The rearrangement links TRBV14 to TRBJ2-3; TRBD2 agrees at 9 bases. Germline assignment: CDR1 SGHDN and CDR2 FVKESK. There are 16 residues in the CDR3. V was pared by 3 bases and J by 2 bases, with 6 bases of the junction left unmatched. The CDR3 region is CASSHETSGHTDTQYF. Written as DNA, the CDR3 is TGTGCCAGCAGCCATGAGACTAGCGGCCACACAGATACGCAGTATTTT.

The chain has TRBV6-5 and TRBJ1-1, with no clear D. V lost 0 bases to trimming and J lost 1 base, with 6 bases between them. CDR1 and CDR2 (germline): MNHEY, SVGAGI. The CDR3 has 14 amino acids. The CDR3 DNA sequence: TGTGCCAGCAGTTACTCTGAGGGGAACACTGAAGCTTTCTTT. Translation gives CASSYSEGNTEAFF.

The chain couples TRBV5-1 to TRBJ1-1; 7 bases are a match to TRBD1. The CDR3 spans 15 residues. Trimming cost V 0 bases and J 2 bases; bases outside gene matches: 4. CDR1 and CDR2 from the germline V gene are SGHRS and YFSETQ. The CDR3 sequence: CASSLGDRDNTEAFF. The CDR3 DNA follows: TGCGCCAGCAGCTTGGGGGACAGAGACAACACTGAAGCTTTCTTT.

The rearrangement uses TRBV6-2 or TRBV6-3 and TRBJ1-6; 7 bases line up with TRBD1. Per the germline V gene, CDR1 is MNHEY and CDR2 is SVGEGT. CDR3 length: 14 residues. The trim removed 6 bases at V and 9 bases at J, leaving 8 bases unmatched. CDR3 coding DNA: TGTGCCAGCAGCTTCAGACAGGGTAGTTCACCCCTCCACTTT. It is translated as CASSFRQGSSPLHF.

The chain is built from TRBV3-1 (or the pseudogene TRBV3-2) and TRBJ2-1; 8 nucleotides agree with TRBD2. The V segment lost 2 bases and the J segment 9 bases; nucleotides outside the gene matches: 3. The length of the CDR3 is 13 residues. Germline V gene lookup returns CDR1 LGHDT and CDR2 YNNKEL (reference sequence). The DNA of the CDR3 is TGTGCCAGCAGCCAATCGACTAGCGTTGAGCAGTTCTTC. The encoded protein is CASSQSTSVEQFF.

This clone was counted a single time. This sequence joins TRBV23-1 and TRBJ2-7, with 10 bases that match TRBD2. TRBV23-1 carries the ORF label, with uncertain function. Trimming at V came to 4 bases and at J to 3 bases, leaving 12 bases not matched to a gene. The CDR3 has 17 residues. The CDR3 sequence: CASSLCSGTSELYEQYF. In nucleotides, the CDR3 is TGCGCCAGCAGTCTCTGCTCCGGGACTAGCGAACTCTACGAGCAGTACTTC.

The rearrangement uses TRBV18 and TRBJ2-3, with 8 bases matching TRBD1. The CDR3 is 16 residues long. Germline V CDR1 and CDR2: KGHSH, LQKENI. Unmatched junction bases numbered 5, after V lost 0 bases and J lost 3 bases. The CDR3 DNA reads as TGTGCCAGCTCACCACCAAACAGGGGGTTGACAGATACGCAGTATTTT. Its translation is CASSPPNRGLTDTQYF.

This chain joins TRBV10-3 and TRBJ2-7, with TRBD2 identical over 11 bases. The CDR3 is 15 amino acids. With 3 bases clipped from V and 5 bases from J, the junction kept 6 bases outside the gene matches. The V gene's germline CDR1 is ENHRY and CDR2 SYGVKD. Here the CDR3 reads CAISDYTSGSHEQYF. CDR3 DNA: TGTGCCATCAGTGATTATACTAGCGGGAGCCACGAGCAGTACTTC.

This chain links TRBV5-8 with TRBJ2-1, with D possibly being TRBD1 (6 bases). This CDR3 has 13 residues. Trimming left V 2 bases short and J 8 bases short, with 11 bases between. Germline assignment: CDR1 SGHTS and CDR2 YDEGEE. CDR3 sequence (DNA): TGTGCCAGCAGCTTATTCAGGGGTTATGAGCAGTTCTTC. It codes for CASSLFRGYEQFF.

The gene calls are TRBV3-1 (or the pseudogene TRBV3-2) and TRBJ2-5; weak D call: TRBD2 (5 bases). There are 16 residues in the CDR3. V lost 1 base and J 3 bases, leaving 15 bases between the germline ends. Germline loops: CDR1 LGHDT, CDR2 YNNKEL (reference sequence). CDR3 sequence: CASSQGGTSAEETQYF. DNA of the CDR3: TGTGCCAGCAGCCAAGGCGGCACTAGTGCTGAAGAGACCCAGTACTTC.